This TCR beta chain was documented in a study of regulatory T cells in long-lasting Graves disease. Study-wide results and caveats: Accuracy could have been hurt by small sample size.

Note on this clonotype: No antigen is known for it.

Time point defined: persistent/refractory GD, antithyroid drugs over 5 years with positive TRAb. After RNA was extracted from PBMCs, the TCR library was made from it. The patients included were those that came from an endocrinology department in Xi'an, China. Arm-PCR of CDR3 regions and iRepertoire HTBI primers were used to build TCR beta libraries. TCRdb processed the multiplex PCR reads anew with MiXCR; each CDR3 protein has one entry. Of roughly 490,000 distinct CDR3 sequences in the sample, 22% were seen once. The junction had 4 bases not matched to a gene; V was cut back by 5 bases and J by 6 bases. The germline V gene encodes CDR1 PRHDT and CDR2 FYEKMQ (reference sequence). This CDR3 is 13 amino acids long.

The TCR originated in a female donor with Graves disease. The chain employs TRBV13 and TRBJ2-7, with TRBD1 matching over 10 bases. Sequencing used peripheral blood mononuclear cells (PBMCs), obtained when the disease was refractory, from a patient treated with antithyroid drugs. The CDR3 DNA follows: TGTGCCAGCAGCCCACGGGACAGGGGCGAGCAGTACTTC. Protein product: CASSPRDRGEQYF.